The 29 T cell receptor beta chains listed next were all sequenced from one sample in a study of cytomegalovirus exposure and HLA in healthy donors. 60 Vbeta and 13 Jbeta primers were used in PCR. The method was immunoSEQ multiplex PCR; TCRdb's version includes in-frame clones alone and lacks a portion of them. The sample holds about 160,000 clones. Sequenced material: PBMCs. The receptor set was obtained from a woman aged 60-75 years in good health and CMV-seronegative.

V gene TRBV7-2 combines with J gene TRBJ1-1, with 8 positions matching TRBD1. J lost 5 bases, V lost 1 base, and 9 bases had no gene match. CDR1 is SGHTA, CDR2 FQGNSA, per germline. The CDR3 extends over 16 amino acids. DNA of the CDR3: TGTGCCAGCAGCTTAGAAAGGACAGGGACGGGGACTGAAGCTTTCTTT. Translating it yields CASSLERTGTGTEAFF. Filled out from reference TRBV7-2 and TRBJ1-1, the complete variable domain reads GAGVSQSPSNKVTEKGKDVELRCDPISGHTALYWYRQSLGQGLEFLIYFQGNSAPDKSGLPSDRFSAERTGGSVSTLTIQRTQQEDSAVYLCASSLERTGTGTEAFFGQGTRLTVV.

This chain joins TRBV29-1 and TRBJ2-5, with 7 bases that match TRBD1. With V trimmed by 4 bases and J by 5 bases, 10 bases remained unmatched. Germline CDR1 SQVTM, CDR2 ANQGSEA. The CDR3 length is 14 residues. CDR3 sequence: CSVGGAGGFETQYF. The DNA of the CDR3 is TGCAGCGTTGGTGGGGCAGGGGGATTCGAGACCCAGTACTTC. Using reference TRBV29-1 and TRBJ2-5 for the parts outside the CDR3, the full variable domain is SAVISQKPSRDICQRGTSLTIQCQVDSQVTMMFWYRQQPGQSLTLIATANQGSEATYESGFVIDKFPISRPNLTFSTLTVSNMSPEDSSIYLCSVGGAGGFETQYFGPGTRLLVL.

The CDR3 bases are TGTGCCAGCAGTTTCGGGACAGGGTCCTACGAGCAGTACTTC. Translating gives CASSFGTGSYEQYF. The rearrangement uses TRBV27 and TRBJ2-7; 9 bases line up with TRBD1. This CDR3 comprises 14 residues. CDR1 is MNHEY, CDR2 SMNVEV, per germline (reference sequence). The junction had 1 base not matched to a gene; V was cut back by 3 bases and J by 1 base.

The rearrangement uses TRBV9 and TRBJ2-2; 10 bases map to TRBD1. V lost 1 base and J lost 1; bases outside the gene matches: 19. In germline, CDR1 is SGDLS, CDR2 YYNGEE. The CDR3 consists of 22 residues. The CDR3 sequence: CASSVSLRQGAIGGGNTGELFF. Written as DNA, the CDR3 is TGTGCCAGCAGCGTATCCCTAAGACAGGGGGCGATCGGCGGGGGGAACACCGGGGAGCTGTTTTTT.

This chain links TRBV6-5 with TRBJ1-6; no firm D call. Germline V gene data show CDR1 as MNHEY and CDR2 as SVGAGI. The ends were cut back, 0 bases at V and 8 bases at J, with 14 bases in the middle. CDR3 length: 16 amino acids. This chain's CDR3 is CASSYSGITRDSPLHF. CDR3 sequence (DNA): TGTGCCAGCAGTTACTCGGGTATAACTCGGGATTCACCCCTCCACTTT.

The J gene is TRBJ2-7, the V gene TRBV2; TRBD1 aligns across 12 bases. The J segment lost 7 bases and the V segment lost 6 bases, leaving 10 bases of the junction unmatched. The germline gives CDR1 SNHLY, CDR2 FYNNEI. The CDR3 runs 15 residues. The CDR3 reads CASRDRRDRGLEQYF. In DNA, the CDR3 is TGTGCCAGCAGAGACAGACGGGACAGGGGGCTTGAGCAGTACTTC.

The chain is built from TRBV9 and TRBJ2-2; D gene uncertain. Trimming pared 0 bases from V and 8 bases from J, leaving 11 bases between. Looked up from germline, CDR1 is SGDLS and CDR2 is YYNGEE. The CDR3 has 14 amino acids. DNA for the CDR3: TGTGCCAGCAGCGTAGAAGAGTCGTGGGGGGAGCTGTTTTTT. This codes for CASSVEESWGELFF.

CDR3 loop: CASRSQGAATEAFF. Written as DNA, the CDR3 is TGCGCCAGCAGGTCACAGGGGGCGGCCACTGAAGCTTTCTTT. The chain joins TRBV5-1 to TRBJ1-1, with 9 bases that match TRBD1. V lost 5 bases to trimming and J lost 4 bases; unmatched junction nucleotides: 6. Germline V gene lookup returns CDR1 SGHRS and CDR2 YFSETQ. This CDR3 is 14 amino acids long.

The rearrangement uses TRBV5-4 and TRBJ2-7; maybe TRBD2 (5 bases). This CDR3 has 14 residues. In germline, CDR1 is SGHNT, CDR2 YYREEE (reference sequence). V shed 0 bases and J shed 3 bases, with 10 bases lying between them. CDR3 nucleotide sequence: TGTGCCAGCAGCTTGGCAGGAGGAAACTACGAGCAGTACTTC. Amino acids: CASSLAGGNYEQYF.

The J gene is TRBJ2-5, the V gene TRBV6-4; 11 bases map to TRBD1. The germline gives CDR1 MRHNA, CDR2 SNTAGT. This CDR3 is built from 13 residues. The trim removed 5 bases at V and 8 bases at J, leaving 4 bases unmatched. The CDR3 DNA sequence: TGTGCCAGCAGTCCGGACAGGGGGCGAACCCAGTACTTC. The encoded protein is CASSPDRGRTQYF.

The chain joins TRBV19 to TRBJ1-5, with 7 bases matching TRBD1. The V gene's germline CDR1 is LNHDA and CDR2 SQIVND (reference sequence). Trimming cost V 4 bases and J 1 base; bases outside gene matches: 4. The CDR3 loop spans 15 amino acids. The CDR3 DNA reads as TGTGCCAGTAGTACACAGGGGCACAGCAATCAGCCCCAGCATTTT. Its translation is CASSTQGHSNQPQHF.

V and J are TRBV7-6 and TRBJ2-1; 7 bases match TRBD2. The germline gives CDR1 SGHVS, CDR2 FNYEAQ. This CDR3 comprises 15 residues. Trimming cost V 5 bases and J 4 bases; bases outside gene matches: 8. This CDR3 reads CASSQRLASYNEQFF. The CDR3 nucleotides read TGTGCCAGCAGCCAAAGACTAGCATCTTACAATGAGCAGTTCTTC.

V and J are TRBV6-5 and TRBJ1-3; TRBD1 aligns across 7 bases. The CDR3 contains 14 residues. Per the germline V gene, CDR1 is MNHEY and CDR2 is SVGAGI. The junction had 6 bases not matched to a gene; V was cut back by 6 bases and J by 4 bases. CDR3 sequence (DNA): TGTGCCAGCAGCATCCTACAGGGGGGAAACACCATATATTTT. Encoded protein: CASSILQGGNTIYF.

The genes are TRBV10-3 and TRBJ2-5; D might be TRBD1 (6 bases). The length of the CDR3 is 13 residues. Trimming removed 11 bases at V and 4 bases at J, with 17 bases between. Germline CDR1 ENHRY, CDR2 SYGVKD. The CDR3 sequence: CAPHLGRGETQYF. Here the CDR3 DNA reads TGTGCCCCGCACCTGGGCAGGGGAGAGACCCAGTACTTC.

V usage is TRBV7-2 and J usage is TRBJ2-2; D may be TRBD1 (5 bases). Trimming took 2 bases from V and 3 from J, leaving 10 bases between them. Per germline, CDR1 SGHTA and CDR2 FQGNSA. The length of the CDR3 is 15 residues. The CDR3 sequence is CASSLKGHYTGELFF. CDR3 DNA: TGTGCCAGCAGCTTAAAAGGACACTACACCGGGGAGCTGTTTTTT. The variable domain in full, with the rest retrieved from reference TRBV7-2 and TRBJ2-2, is GAGVSQSPSNKVTEKGKDVELRCDPISGHTALYWYRQSLGQGLEFLIYFQGNSAPDKSGLPSDRFSAERTGGSVSTLTIQRTQQEDSAVYLCASSLKGHYTGELFFGEGSRLTVL.

This sequence joins TRBV4-1 and TRBJ2-3, with D perhaps TRBD2 (6 bases). Trimming removed 0 bases at V and 6 bases at J, with 10 bases between. Germline V gene sequence: CDR1 MGHRA, CDR2 YSYEKL. The CDR3 has 14 residues. CDR3 nucleotides: TGCGCCAGCAGCCAAGATAGAGGAGGGGATACGCAGTATTTT. Its protein product is CASSQDRGGDTQYF.

The rearrangement links TRBV7-2 to TRBJ2-1; 11 nucleotides match TRBD2. Germline V gene lookup returns CDR1 SGHTA and CDR2 FQGNSA. This CDR3 has 15 amino acids. V lost 6 bases and J lost 4; bases outside the gene matches: 5. The CDR3 protein is CASRSGLAVYNEQFF. CDR3 nucleotide sequence: TGTGCCAGCAGGTCGGGACTAGCGGTTTACAATGAGCAGTTCTTC.

The V and J genes are TRBV2 and TRBJ2-3; TRBD1 aligns across 9 bases. V shed 5 bases and J 3 bases; nucleotides not matched to a gene: 3. This CDR3 has 14 residues. The V gene's germline CDR1 is SNHLY and CDR2 FYNNEI. CDR3 region: CASSMGQGTDTQYF. The CDR3 DNA follows: TGTGCCAGCAGTATGGGACAGGGAACAGATACGCAGTATTTT.

The rearrangement uses TRBV10-3 and TRBJ1-5; tentatively, D is TRBD1 (6 bases). Per germline, CDR1 ENHRY and CDR2 SYGVKD. Trimming pared 6 bases from V and 6 bases from J, leaving 12 bases between. The CDR3 runs to 13 residues. The CDR3 region is CAIRNRVTQPQHF. In DNA, the CDR3 is TGTGCCATCAGGAACAGGGTAACTCAGCCCCAGCATTTT.

The chain carries TRBV12-5 and TRBJ2-1; D perhaps matches TRBD2 (6 bases). CDR1 and CDR2 (germline): LGHNT, FRNRAP. The CDR3 is 13 residues long. V lost 1 base and J lost 10, with 11 bases in between. CDR3 DNA: TGTGCTAGTGGTTTGGCAGGGACTTCGGAGCAGTTCTTC. Amino acids: CASGLAGTSEQFF.

This sequence joins TRBV5-4 and TRBJ2-3; D perhaps matches TRBD2 (6 bases). V lost 3 bases and J lost 0, with 11 bases in between. The CDR3 totals 15 residues. Looked up from germline, CDR1 is SGHNT and CDR2 is YYREEE (reference sequence). The DNA for the CDR3 is TGTGCCAGCAGCTCTGGGGGGTGGAGCACAGATACGCAGTATTTT. This sequence encodes CASSSGGWSTDTQYF. The full variable domain, with the rest looked up from reference TRBV5-4 and TRBJ2-3, is ETGVTQSPTHLIKTRGQQVTLRCSSQSGHNTVSWYQQALGQGPQFIFQYYREEENGRGNFPPRFSGLQFPNYSSELNVNALELDDSALYLCASSSGGWSTDTQYFGPGTRLTVL.

The chain has TRBV5-1 and TRBJ2-5; weak D call: TRBD1 (6 bases). Germline V gene lookup returns CDR1 SGHRS and CDR2 YFSETQ. V shed 5 bases and J shed 2 bases, with 13 bases lying between them. This CDR3 has 14 amino acids. In nucleotides, the CDR3 is TGCGCCAGCAGAACAGGGAAGCTTCAAGAGACCCAGTACTTC. It translates to CASRTGKLQETQYF.

The chain joins TRBV5-4 to TRBJ2-2; perhaps TRBD1 as D (6 bases). From germline, CDR1 is SGHNT and CDR2 YYREEE (reference sequence). Trimming shortened V by 4 bases and J by 4 bases, and 14 bases separated the two germline ends. The CDR3 has 15 residues. The CDR3 DNA is TGTGCCAGCAGCAGCCCCGGGACACCCACCGGGGAGCTGTTTTTT. Residues: CASSSPGTPTGELFF.

Concerning this clone itself: The junction does not match germline at one end; this may be a read error. In DNA, the CDR3 is TGCAGCGTCGCGCAAACCCTGAACCCTGAAGCTTTCTTT. The encoded protein is CSVAQTLNPEAFF. The genes are TRBV29-1 and TRBJ1-1; D gene uncertain. The germline V gene encodes CDR1 SQVTM and CDR2 ANQGSEA. This CDR3 has 13 residues.

The V gene is TRBV5-1, the J gene TRBJ2-3; 9 bases fit TRBD2. The V and J ends lost 0 bases and 4 bases, in that order; junction bases with no gene match: 6. Germline values: CDR1 SGHRS, CDR2 YFSETQ. This CDR3 contains 16 residues. The CDR3 coding sequence is TGCGCCAGCAGCTTGGCGCCAGCGGGAGGTGCAGATACGCAGTATTTT. Its protein product is CASSLAPAGGADTQYF.

The chain joins TRBV6-1 to TRBJ2-7; 8 nucleotides agree with TRBD1. Trimming took 1 base from V and 2 from J; bases not matched to a gene: 4. Per the germline V gene, CDR1 is MNHNS and CDR2 is SASEGT. There are 15 residues in the CDR3. The CDR3: CASSEDRDRPYEQYF. The CDR3 coding sequence is TGTGCCAGCAGTGAAGATCGGGACAGGCCCTACGAGCAGTACTTC.

This sequence joins TRBV6-5 and TRBJ1-1; TRBD1 matches at 9 bases. Germline V gene data show CDR1 as MNHEY and CDR2 as SVGAGI. The CDR3 has 14 residues. V dropped 6 bases and J dropped 7; count of bases not matched to a gene: 9. The CDR3: CASSGDRVFGEAFF. Here the CDR3 DNA reads TGTGCCAGCAGCGGGGACAGGGTTTTCGGTGAAGCTTTCTTT.

The rearrangement joins TRBV6-1 to TRBJ1-4, with a tentative D call TRBD1 (6 bases). V was clipped by 5 bases and J by 9 bases, with 16 bases between them. The germline V gene encodes CDR1 MNHNS and CDR2 SASEGT. CDR3 length: 14 residues. The CDR3 coding sequence is TGTGCCAGCAGTCTAGAGGGGGGGCCCCAAAAACTGTTTTTT. This sequence encodes CASSLEGGPQKLFF.

The rearrangement joins TRBV4-1 to TRBJ1-4; no clear D gene. This CDR3 comprises 15 residues. The germline V gene encodes CDR1 MGHRA and CDR2 YSYEKL. Trimming stripped 0 bases from V and 8 bases from J, with 13 bases between. The CDR3 loop reads CASSQDLRFREKLFF. In nucleotides, the CDR3 is TGCGCCAGCAGCCAAGATCTCAGGTTTCGGGAAAAACTGTTTTTT.